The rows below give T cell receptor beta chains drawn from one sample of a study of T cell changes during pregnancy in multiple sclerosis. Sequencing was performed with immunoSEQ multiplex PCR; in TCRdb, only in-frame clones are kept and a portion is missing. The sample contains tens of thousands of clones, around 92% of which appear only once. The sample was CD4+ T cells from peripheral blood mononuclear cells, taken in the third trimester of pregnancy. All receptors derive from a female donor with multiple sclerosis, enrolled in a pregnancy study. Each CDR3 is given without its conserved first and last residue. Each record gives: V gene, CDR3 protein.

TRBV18,ASSRFRGDNEQF
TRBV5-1,ASSETGLHQPQH
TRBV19,ASSIRSPGLADYNEQF
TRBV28,ASSSSGSGYNEQF
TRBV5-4,ASSHLGQGEGYT
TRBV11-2,ASSPGGVWGPLYEQY
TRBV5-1,ASSLSVSSGYT
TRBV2,ASSEARGPGYT
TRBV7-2,ASSLALAGATYNEQF
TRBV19,ASSTTSGVTDTQY
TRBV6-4,ASSLAGGYDEQF
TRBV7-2,ASSSKADSGNTIY
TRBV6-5,ASSPTSRETQY
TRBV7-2,ASSRSAGTEGAKNIQY
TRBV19,ASSIAPSRNTGELF
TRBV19,ATRERLATNLGETQY
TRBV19,ASSATGGPDTQY
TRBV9,ASSDKLAGGTDTQY
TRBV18,ASFTAADTQY
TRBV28,ASTPGTGETQY
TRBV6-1,ASRTGQGTYEQY
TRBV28,ASRPLLGDREGIGYT
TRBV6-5,ASSIGQGTQY
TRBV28,ASRPSGKAYEQY
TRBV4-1,ASSLQDKGNTIY
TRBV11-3,ASSLGGSSYEQY
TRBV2,ASSRVRAGHNEQF
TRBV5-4,ASSLEREGAEAF
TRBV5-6,ASSFGTGETQY
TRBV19,ASRGATTGELF
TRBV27,ASSSRSGRARYYEQY
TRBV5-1,ASSAGTSGRYNEQF
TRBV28,ASRSTEAF
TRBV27,ASSFSYDSYEQY
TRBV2,ASSEERGRGETQY
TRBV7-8,ASSPALSENRF
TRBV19,ASSIGGALSTDTQY
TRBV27,ASRRDRGRYEQY
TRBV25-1,ASSKTGGKTGELF
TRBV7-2,ASSTTPLAVVDEQY